This is a list of T cell receptor beta chains from one sample in a study of control samples from healthy donors and cancer patients. Method: immunoSEQ multiplex PCR; TCRdb's copy keeps in-frame clones and lacks some. The sample gives tens of thousands of clones, 85% to 90% of which show up once; approximately 7.6% is in the top ten. Specimen: blood. The origin of the receptors is a woman aged 55 to 70 in good health. The CDR3 runs from the conserved cysteine through the conserved F or W. Each record gives: clone size, D gene, V gene, J gene, CDR3 protein, CDR3 DNA. A D gene is named only where the DNA matches it firmly. Expanded clones are given a class, and other clones once, few, many or no size at all.

>once|-|TRBV10-1|TRBJ1-1
CASSVEGPERRMNTEAFF
TGCGCCAGCAGTGTGGAGGGGCCCGAAAGACGAATGAACACTGAAGCTTTCTTT
>-|-|TRBV15|TRBJ1-1
CATSRDRTDTEAFF
TGTGCCACCAGCAGAGACAGGACGGACACTGAAGCTTTCTTT
>-|-|TRBV14|TRBJ1-5
CASSGRDQPQHF
TGTGCCAGCAGCGGGCGAGATCAGCCCCAGCATTTT
>-|TRBD2|TRBV7-2|TRBJ2-1
CASSLRLAGVNEQFF
TGTGCCAGCAGCTTACGGCTAGCGGGTGTCAATGAGCAGTTCTTC
>-|-|TRBV24-1|TRBJ1-6
CATSDLVRGGNSPLHF
TGTGCCACCAGTGATTTAGTCAGGGGTGGAAATTCACCCCTCCACTTT
>-|-|TRBV29-1|TRBJ1-2
CSVESPADGHGYTF
TGCAGCGTTGAAAGCCCCGCGGACGGTCATGGCTACACCTTC
>-|TRBD1|TRBV24-1|TRBJ1-4
CATSDSGQGNEKLFF
TGTGCCACCAGTGATTCCGGACAGGGCAATGAAAAACTGTTTTTT
>-|-|TRBV4-2|TRBJ2-2
CASRLFGELFF
TGTGCCAGCAGATTATTCGGGGAGCTGTTTTTT
>-|-|TRBV4-1|TRBJ1-6
CASSQDSLSDSPLHF
TGCGCCAGCAGCCAAGATAGCCTATCTGATTCACCCCTCCACTTT
>-|-|TRBV6-5|TRBJ2-5
CASSYNTYGETQYF
TGTGCCAGCAGTTACAACACCTATGGTGAGACCCAGTACTTC
>-|TRBD1|TRBV29-1|TRBJ1-2
CSVGDRGYGYTF
TGCAGCGTTGGGGACAGGGGATATGGCTACACCTTC
>-|-|TRBV10-3|TRBJ1-1
CAISDSMNTEAFF
TGTGCCATCAGTGACTCCATGAACACTGAAGCTTTCTTT
>-|-|TRBV7-8|TRBJ2-7
CASSLAPSSVYEQYF
TGTGCCAGCAGCTTAGCGCCTTCGAGTGTCTACGAGCAGTACTTC
>-|-|TRBV15|TRBJ1-5
CATSRHDMGPRRDQPQHF
TGTGCCACCAGCAGGCACGATATGGGTCCCCGGAGGGATCAGCCCCAGCATTTT
>-|-|TRBV5-1|TRBJ2-5
CASSLGALMGAETQYF
TGCGCCAGCAGCTTGGGGGCGCTAATGGGCGCGGAGACCCAGTACTTC
>-|-|TRBV2|TRBJ2-6
CATSGGLLSGANVLTF
TGTGCCACCTCAGGAGGGTTACTCTCTGGGGCCAACGTCCTGACTTTC
>-|-|TRBV6-1|TRBJ1-2
CASSESPIYGYTF
TGTGCCAGCAGTGAATCGCCCATCTATGGCTACACCTTC
>-|-|TRBV19|TRBJ1-3
CASSISSGNTIYF
TGTGCCAGTAGTATCAGCTCTGGAAACACCATATATTTT
>-|TRBD2|TRBV15|TRBJ2-1
CATSRPGGRAANEQFF
TGCGCCACCAGCAGACCGGGGGGGAGGGCCGCTAATGAGCAGTTCTTC
>-|-|TRBV3-1/TRBV3-2|TRBJ2-5
CASSQVMPHGETQYF
TGTGCCAGCAGCCAAGTGATGCCCCATGGGGAGACCCAGTACTTC
>-|TRBD1|TRBV28|TRBJ1-4
CASSPGGTGDEKLFF
TGTGCCAGCAGTCCCGGGGGGACAGGGGATGAAAAACTGTTTTTT
>-|-|TRBV4-2|TRBJ2-7
CASSQVLAEPYEQYF
TGTGCCAGCAGCCAAGTACTAGCAGAACCCTACGAGCAGTACTTC
>once|-|TRBV18|TRBJ1-2
CASSPPYQGGNYGYTF
TGTGCCAGCTCACCACCGTATCAGGGAGGTAACTATGGCTACACCTTC
>-|TRBD2|TRBV18|TRBJ2-1
CASSGGLAGVYNEQFF
TGTGCCAGCTCAGGGGGACTAGCGGGAGTATACAATGAGCAGTTCTTC
>-|-|TRBV11-2|TRBJ1-3
CASSFPTRGNTIYF
TGTGCCAGCAGCTTTCCCACGAGGGGAAACACCATATATTTT
>-|-|TRBV28|TRBJ2-1
CASSPPGVSSYNEQFF
TGTGCCAGCAGTCCCCCGGGGGTCAGCTCCTACAATGAGCAGTTCTTC
>once|TRBD1|TRBV19|TRBJ1-1
CASSILQGAGTEAFF
TGTGCCAGTAGTATTCTCCAGGGGGCAGGGACTGAAGCTTTCTTT
>-|TRBD2|TRBV7-2|TRBJ2-3
CASSLGTAGVTDTQYF
TGTGCCAGCAGCTTAGGTACAGCGGGAGTTACAGATACGCAGTATTTT
>-|-|TRBV28|TRBJ1-2
CASSSTENYGYTF
TGTGCCAGCAGTTCGACAGAAAACTATGGCTACACCTTC
>-|TRBD2|TRBV9|TRBJ2-5
CASSRDSGGPRGFETQYF
TGTGCCAGCAGCCGCGATAGCGGGGGCCCCCGTGGGTTCGAGACCCAGTACTTC
>-|-|TRBV5-5|TRBJ1-1
CASSLAWNTEAFF
TGTGCCAGCAGCTTGGCCTGGAACACTGAAGCTTTCTTT
>-|-|TRBV3-1/TRBV3-2|TRBJ2-2
CASSQVFGGKTGELFF
TGTGCCAGCAGCCAAGTTTTTGGGGGTAAAACCGGGGAGCTGTTTTTT